This entry is about one T cell receptor (beta chain). An end of the junction does not agree with germline; a read error may underlie this. Germline V CDR1 and CDR2: MNHEY, SVGAGI. CDR3 length: 12 amino acids. The sample belongs to a study of patients and donors after allogeneic stem cell transplantation. TCRdb redid the calling of the RT-PCR reads with MiXCR, one entry per CDR3 protein. The table has 110,000 or so distinct CDR3 sequences, over 30% seen once; the top ten hold approximately 30%. V is TRBV6-5 and J is TRBJ1-6, with D hard to call. Sequencing was performed on blood, either unsorted or a sorted T cell fraction (not recorded which). The source of this sequence is a human donor who was either an allogeneic HSCT recipient or a stem cell or donor lymphocyte infusion donor (not recorded which). It is not recorded whose cells these are; they may come from a transplant donor. CDR3 region: CASTVPGSPHHF. The CDR3 region has the DNA TGTGCCAGCACAGTCCCGGGTTCACCCCACCACTTT.